This TCR beta chain derives from a study of breast tumors, draining lymph nodes, adjacent tissues. The study, taken as a whole, reports: Most tumor T cells seemingly derive from lymph node, then expand in tumor.

Axillary draining lymph nodes of breast cancer patients supplied the node samples. The table lists this clonotype with a few counts. The antigen is not known. Looked up from germline, CDR1 is LGHNA and CDR2 is YNFKEQ. The V end was cut by 0 bases, the J end by 0 bases, with 4 bases between. This CDR3 region has 14 residues. TCRdb redid the calling of the multiplex PCR reads with MiXCR, one entry per CDR3 protein. Of over 150,000 distinct CDR3 sequences in the sample, 30% to 40% were seen once. The chain carries TRBV4-2 and TRBJ2-3; D is unclear. Sequencing used axillary lymph node tissue. This clonotype was sampled from a female donor with breast cancer. Some clones in this sample may be carry-over from other donors' samples. CDR3: CASSQDRSTDTQYF. Here the CDR3 DNA reads TGTGCCAGCAGCCAAGACAGGAGCACAGATACGCAGTATTTT.